Given below is one TCR beta chain in context. Its matching antigen is unknown. The sample belongs to a study of cytomegalovirus exposure and HLA in healthy donors. About the study: The roughly 120 validation repertoires matched the approximately 700 first-cohort repertoires in platform, a later analysis reported.

The study, taken as a whole, reports: CMV antigen specificity was confirmed in vitro for a few CMV-associated chains.

The protocol was immunoSEQ multiplex PCR, while the TCRdb copy is restricted to in-frame clones and leaves out a portion. The sample consists of more than 55,000 clones, 90% to 95% of them appearing once. The trim removed 3 bases at V and 14 bases at J, leaving 3 bases unmatched. Germline CDR1 and CDR2: LNHDA and SQIVND (reference sequence). The CDR3 is 12 amino acids. This chain links TRBV19 with TRBJ1-6; the match to TRBD1 covers 8 bases. Sequences were obtained from PBMCs. This clonotype originated in a woman under 30 in good health and CMV-seronegative. CDR3 nucleotide sequence: TGTGCCAGTAGTATGGACAGGGTAACCCTCCACTTT. This translates into CASSMDRVTLHF.